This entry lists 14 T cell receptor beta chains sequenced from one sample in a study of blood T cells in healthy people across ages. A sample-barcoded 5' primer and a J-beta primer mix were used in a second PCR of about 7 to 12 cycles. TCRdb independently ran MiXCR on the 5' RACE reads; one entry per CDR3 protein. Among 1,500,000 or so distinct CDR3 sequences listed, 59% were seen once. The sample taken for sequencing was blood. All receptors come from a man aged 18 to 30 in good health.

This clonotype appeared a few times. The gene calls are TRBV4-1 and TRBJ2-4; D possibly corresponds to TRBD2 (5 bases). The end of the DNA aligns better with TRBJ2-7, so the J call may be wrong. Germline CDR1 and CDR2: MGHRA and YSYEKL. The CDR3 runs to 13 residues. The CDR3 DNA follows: TGCGCCAGCAGCCAAGAACTAGAGAGCGAGCAGTACTTC. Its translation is CASSQELESEQYF.

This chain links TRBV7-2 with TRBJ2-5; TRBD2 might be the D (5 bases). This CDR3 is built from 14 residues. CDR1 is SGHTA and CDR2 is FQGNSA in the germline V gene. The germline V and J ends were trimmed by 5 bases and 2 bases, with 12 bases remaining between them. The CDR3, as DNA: TGTGCCAGCAGCCCGAGAGGGATACAAGAGACCCAGTACTTC. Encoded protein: CASSPRGIQETQYF.

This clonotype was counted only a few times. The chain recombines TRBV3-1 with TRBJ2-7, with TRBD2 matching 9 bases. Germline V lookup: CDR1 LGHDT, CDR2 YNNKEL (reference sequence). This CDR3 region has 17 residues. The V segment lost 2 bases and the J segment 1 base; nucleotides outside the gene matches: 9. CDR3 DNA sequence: TGTGCCAGCAGCCAATCCCAGACTAGCGGCTATTCCTACGAGCAGTACTTC. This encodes CASSQSQTSGYSYEQYF.

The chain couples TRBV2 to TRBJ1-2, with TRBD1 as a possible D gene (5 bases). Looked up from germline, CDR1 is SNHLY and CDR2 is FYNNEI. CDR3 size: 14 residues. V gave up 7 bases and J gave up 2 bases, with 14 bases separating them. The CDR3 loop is CASIEGRGNYGYTF. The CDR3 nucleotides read TGTGCCAGCATAGAGGGTCGGGGGAACTATGGCTACACCTTC.

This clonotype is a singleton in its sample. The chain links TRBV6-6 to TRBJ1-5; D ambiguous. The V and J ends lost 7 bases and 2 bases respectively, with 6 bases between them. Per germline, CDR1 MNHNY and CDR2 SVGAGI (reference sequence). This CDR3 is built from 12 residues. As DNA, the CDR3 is TGTGCCAGCATGGGCGGCAATCAGCCCCAGCATTTT. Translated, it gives CASMGGNQPQHF.

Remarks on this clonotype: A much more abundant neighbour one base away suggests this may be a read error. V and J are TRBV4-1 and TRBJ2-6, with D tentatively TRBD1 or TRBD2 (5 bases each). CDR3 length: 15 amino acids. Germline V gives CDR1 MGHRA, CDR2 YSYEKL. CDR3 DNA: TGCGCCAGCAGCCTGGGAGCCTCTGGGGCCTACGTCCTGACTTTC. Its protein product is CASSLGASGAYVLTF.

CDR3: CASSQRAGGAYEQYF. DNA of the CDR3: TGCGCCAGCAGCCAGAGAGCGGGGGGAGCCTACGAGCAGTACTTC. The rearrangement uses TRBV4-1 and TRBJ2-7; 9 bases map to TRBD2. The CDR3 has 15 amino acids. V was clipped by 3 bases and J by 2 bases; unmatched bases: 5. CDR1 and CDR2 (germline): MGHRA, YSYEKL.

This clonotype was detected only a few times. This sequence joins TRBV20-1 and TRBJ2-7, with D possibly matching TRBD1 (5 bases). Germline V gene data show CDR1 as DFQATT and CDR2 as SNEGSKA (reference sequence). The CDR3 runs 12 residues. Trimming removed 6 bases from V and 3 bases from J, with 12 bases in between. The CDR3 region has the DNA TGCAGTGCCGAACTGACAGACTACGAGCAGTACTTC. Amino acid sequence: CSAELTDYEQYF.

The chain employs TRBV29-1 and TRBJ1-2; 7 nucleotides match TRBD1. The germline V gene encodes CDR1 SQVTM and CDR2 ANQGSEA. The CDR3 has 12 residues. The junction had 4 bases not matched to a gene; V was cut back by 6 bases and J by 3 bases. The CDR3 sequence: CSVRQGDYGYTF. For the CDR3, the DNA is TGCAGCGTCCGACAGGGAGACTATGGCTACACCTTC.

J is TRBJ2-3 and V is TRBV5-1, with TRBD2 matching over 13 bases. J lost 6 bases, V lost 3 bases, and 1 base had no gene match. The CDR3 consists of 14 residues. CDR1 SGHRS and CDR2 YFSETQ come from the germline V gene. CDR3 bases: TGCGCCAGCAGCTGGACTAGCGGGAGTGATACGCAGTATTTT. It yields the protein CASSWTSGSDTQYF.

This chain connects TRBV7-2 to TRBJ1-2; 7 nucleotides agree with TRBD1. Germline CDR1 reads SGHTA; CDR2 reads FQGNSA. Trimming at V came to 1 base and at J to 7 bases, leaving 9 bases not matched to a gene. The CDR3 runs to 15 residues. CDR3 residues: CASSLVVGGVSGYTF. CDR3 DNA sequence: TGTGCCAGCAGCTTAGTAGTAGGGGGCGTTAGTGGCTACACCTTC.

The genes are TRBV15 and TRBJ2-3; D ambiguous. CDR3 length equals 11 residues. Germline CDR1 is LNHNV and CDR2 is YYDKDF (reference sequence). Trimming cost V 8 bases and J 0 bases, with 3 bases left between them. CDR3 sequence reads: CATSSTDTQYF. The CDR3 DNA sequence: TGTGCCACCTCTAGCACAGATACGCAGTATTTT.

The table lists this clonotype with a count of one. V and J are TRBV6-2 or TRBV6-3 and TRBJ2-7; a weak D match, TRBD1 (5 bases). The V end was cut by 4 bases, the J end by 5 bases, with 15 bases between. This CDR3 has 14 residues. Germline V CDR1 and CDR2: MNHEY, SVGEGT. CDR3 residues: CASSSSGSFDEQYF. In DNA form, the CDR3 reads TGTGCCAGCAGTTCTTCAGGGTCCTTTGACGAGCAGTACTTC.

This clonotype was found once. The CDR3 is CASSQDAQTGGSLSYNSPLHF. In DNA, the CDR3 is TGCGCCAGCAGCCAAGATGCCCAGACAGGGGGCTCCCTCTCCTATAATTCACCCCTCCACTTT. The gene calls are TRBV4-3 and TRBJ1-6; 10 positions match TRBD1. Germline values: CDR1 LGHNA, CDR2 YSLEER. With V trimmed by 0 bases and J by 0 bases, 11 bases remained unmatched. The CDR3 loop spans 21 amino acids.